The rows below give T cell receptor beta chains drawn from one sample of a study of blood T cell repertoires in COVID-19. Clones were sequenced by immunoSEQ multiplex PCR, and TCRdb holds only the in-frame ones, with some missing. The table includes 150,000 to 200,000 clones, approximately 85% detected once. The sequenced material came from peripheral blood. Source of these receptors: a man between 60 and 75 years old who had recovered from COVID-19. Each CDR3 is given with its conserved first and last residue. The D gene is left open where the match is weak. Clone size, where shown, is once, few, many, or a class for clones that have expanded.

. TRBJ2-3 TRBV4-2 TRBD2 CASSQDLQRGPTDTQYF TGTGCCAGCAGCCAAGATCTCCAGCGGGGGCCCACTGATACGCAGTATTTT
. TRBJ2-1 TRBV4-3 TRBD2 CASSPGLAGAGHEQFF TGCGCCAGCAGCCCGGGACTAGCGGGGGCGGGGCATGAGCAGTTCTTC
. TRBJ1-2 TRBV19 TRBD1 CASSATGTGIPYGYTF TGTGCCAGTAGTGCTACCGGGACAGGGATACCCTATGGCTACACCTTC
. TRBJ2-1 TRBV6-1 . CASNDLRRGSYSYNEQFF TGTGCCAGCAATGATCTCAGGAGGGGATCCTACTCCTACAATGAGCAGTTCTTC
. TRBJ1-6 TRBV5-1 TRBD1 CASRDWTGEHSPLHF TGCGCCAGCAGGGATTGGACAGGGGAGCATTCACCCCTCCACTTT
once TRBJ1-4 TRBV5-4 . CASSWGVGAGPINEKLFF TGTGCCAGCAGCTGGGGGGTAGGGGCCGGCCCCATTAATGAAAAACTGTTTTTT
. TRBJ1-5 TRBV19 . CASSLTEQYQPQHF TGTGCCAGTAGTCTGACAGAACAATATCAGCCCCAGCATTTT
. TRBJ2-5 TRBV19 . CASSIRETQYF TGTGCCAGTAGTATCCGAGAGACCCAGTACTTC
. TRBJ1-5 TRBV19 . CASSIGTYQPQHF TGTGCCAGTAGTATTGGGACTTATCAGCCCCAGCATTTT
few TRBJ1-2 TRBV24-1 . CATSAPPGPSQDGYTF TGTGCCACCAGTGCGCCCCCGGGCCCTAGCCAGGATGGCTACACCTTC
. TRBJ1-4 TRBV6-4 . CASRRDISNEKLFF TGTGCCAGCAGACGGGACATTAGTAATGAAAAACTGTTTTTT
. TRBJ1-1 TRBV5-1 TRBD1 CASSRGQVAESEAFF TGCGCCAGCAGCCGGGGACAGGTGGCGGAGTCTGAAGCTTTCTTT
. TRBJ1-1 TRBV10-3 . CAVRRDEDVTEAFF TGTGCCGTGAGGAGGGACGAGGATGTGACTGAAGCTTTCTTT
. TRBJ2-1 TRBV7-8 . CASSPREWGSAYNEQFF TGTGCCAGCAGCCCCCGAGAGTGGGGTAGCGCTTACAATGAGCAGTTCTTC
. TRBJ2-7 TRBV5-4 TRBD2 CASSTLAGGPREQYF TGTGCCAGCAGCACACTAGCGGGGGGCCCCCGCGAGCAGTACTTC
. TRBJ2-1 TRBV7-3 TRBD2 CASSWRGSNEQFF TGTGCCAGCAGCTGGCGGGGGAGCAATGAGCAGTTCTTC
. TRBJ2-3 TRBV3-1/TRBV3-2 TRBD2 CASSQDNLAGEDTQYF TGTGCCAGCAGCCAAGATAACCTAGCGGGGGAAGATACGCAGTATTTT
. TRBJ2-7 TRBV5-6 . CASSLGQEPYEQYF TGTGCCAGCAGCTTGGGACAGGAGCCCTACGAGCAGTACTTC
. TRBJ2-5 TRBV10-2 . CASSDPVTEYQETQYF TGCGCCAGCAGTGATCCCGTGACAGAGTACCAAGAGACCCAGTACTTC
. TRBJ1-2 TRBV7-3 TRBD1 CASSLAGGWGYTF TGTGCCAGCAGCTTAGCAGGGGGTTGGGGCTACACCTTC
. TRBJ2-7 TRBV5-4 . CASSQTGALSEQYF TGTGCCAGCAGCCAGACGGGTGCGCTAAGTGAGCAGTACTTC
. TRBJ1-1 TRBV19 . CASSITEFNTEAFF TGTGCCAGTAGTATAACGGAGTTTAACACTGAAGCTTTCTTT
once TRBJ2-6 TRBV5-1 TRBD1 CASSLGQGSFSGANVLTF TGCGCCAGCAGCTTGGGACAGGGAAGCTTCTCTGGGGCCAACGTCCTGACTTTC
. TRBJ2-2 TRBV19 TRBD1 CASSNQGAPGELFF TGTGCCAGTAGTAACCAGGGGGCGCCCGGGGAGCTGTTTTTT
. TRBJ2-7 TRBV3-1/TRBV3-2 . CASSQEGTTYEQYF TGTGCCAGCAGCCAAGAGGGGACAACCTACGAGCAGTACTTC
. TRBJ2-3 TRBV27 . CASSPYRVGGTDTQYF TGTGCCAGCAGTCCCTACAGGGTAGGGGGCACAGATACGCAGTATTTT
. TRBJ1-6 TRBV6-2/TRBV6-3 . CASSANSLNSPLHF TGTGCCAGCAGTGCTAACAGCCTAAATTCACCCCTCCACTTT
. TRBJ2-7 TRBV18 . CASSPRQDSYEQYF TGTGCCAGCTCACCAAGGCAGGATTCCTACGAGCAGTACTTC
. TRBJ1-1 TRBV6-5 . CASSKQGHTEAFF TGTGCCAGCAGTAAACAGGGTCACACTGAAGCTTTCTTT
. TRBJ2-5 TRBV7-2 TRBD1 CASSSGQEETQYF TGTGCCAGCAGCTCTGGACAGGAGGAGACCCAGTACTTC
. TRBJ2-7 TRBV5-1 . CASSLAGQTYEQYF TGCGCCAGCAGCTTGGCAGGGCAAACCTACGAGCAGTACTTC
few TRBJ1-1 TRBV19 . CASRARTEGTEAFF TGTGCCAGTCGTGCAAGGACTGAAGGCACTGAAGCTTTCTTT
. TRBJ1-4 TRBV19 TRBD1 CASSRQGASEKLFF TGTGCCAGTTCCCGACAGGGGGCGAGTGAAAAACTGTTTTTT
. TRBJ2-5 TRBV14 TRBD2 CASKSGGEETQYF TGTGCCAGCAAAAGCGGGGGGGAAGAGACCCAGTACTTC
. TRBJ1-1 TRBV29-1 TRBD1 CSVLATGGATEAFF TGCAGCGTCCTCGCGACAGGGGGCGCAACTGAAGCTTTCTTT